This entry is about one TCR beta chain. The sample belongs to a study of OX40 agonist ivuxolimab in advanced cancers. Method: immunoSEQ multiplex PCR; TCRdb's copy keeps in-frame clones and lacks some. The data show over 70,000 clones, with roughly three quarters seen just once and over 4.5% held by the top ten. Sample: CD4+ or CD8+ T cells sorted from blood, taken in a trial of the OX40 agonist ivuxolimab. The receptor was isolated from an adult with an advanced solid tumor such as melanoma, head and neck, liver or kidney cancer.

The CDR3 loop is CATSRPGGSNEKLFF. The DNA of the CDR3 is TGTGCCACCAGCAGGCCTGGGGGGTCTAATGAAAAACTGTTTTTT. J is TRBJ1-4 and V is TRBV15; tentatively, D is TRBD1 (5 bases). The germline gives CDR1 LNHNV, CDR2 YYDKDF (reference sequence). Trimming cost V 3 bases and J 3 bases, with 11 bases left between them. The CDR3 is made up of 15 amino acids.